The 15 T cell receptor beta chains given below trace back to one sample, sequenced in a study of shared clonotypes between healthy human individuals. Sequencing used immunoSEQ multiplex PCR; TCRdb keeps in-frame clones, though not all of them. The sample includes roughly 2.6 million clones, approximately 90% of them seen just once. The sample was naive CD4+ T cells sorted from blood. Documented subset: CD45RA+ positively selected. The receptors here all came from a man younger than 35 in good health.

This chain links TRBV7-6 with TRBJ2-1; D is tentatively TRBD1 or TRBD2 (5 bases each). The CDR3 has 14 amino acids. The germline CDR1 and CDR2 sequences are SGHVS and FNYEAQ. Trimming left V 5 bases short and J 8 bases short, with 16 bases between. The chain's CDR3 is CASSEGAGMYEQFF. The CDR3 DNA sequence: TGTGCCAGCAGCGAGGGTGCAGGGATGTATGAGCAGTTCTTC.

Concerning this clone: At the DNA level, this CDR3 is encoded by other sequences in the same sample as well. This sequence joins TRBV28 and TRBJ1-1; no clear D. Trimming left V 7 bases short and J 1 base short, with 13 bases between. CDR3 length: 14 amino acids. In germline, CDR1 is MDHEN, CDR2 SYDVKM. The CDR3 protein is CASTLVGANTEAFF. CDR3 bases: TGTGCCAGCACCCTGGTGGGAGCGAACACTGAAGCTTTCTTT.

Points on this clone: The sample holds other DNA sequences that translate to the same CDR3. This chain uses TRBV2 with TRBJ1-2; 8 nucleotides agree with TRBD1. With V trimmed by 7 bases and J by 4 bases, 5 bases remained unmatched. This CDR3 comprises 13 residues. Germline V gene data show CDR1 as SNHLY and CDR2 as FYNNEI. The CDR3: CASNGQGIYGYTF. The CDR3 nucleotides read TGTGCCAGCAATGGACAGGGCATCTATGGCTACACCTTC.

A word on this clone: At the DNA level, this CDR3 is encoded by other sequences in the same sample as well. V gene TRBV6-5 combines with J gene TRBJ2-2, with D unresolved. Germline CDR1 MNHEY, CDR2 SVGAGI. Trimming pared 4 bases from V and 2 bases from J, leaving 8 bases between. CDR3 length: 14 residues. The CDR3 reads CASSWGLNTGELFF. The CDR3 DNA reads TGTGCCAGCAGTTGGGGTCTCAACACCGGGGAGCTGTTTTTT.

The chain is built from TRBV7-8 and TRBJ1-1, with no clear D. The CDR3 is 16 residues long. V was trimmed by 1 base and J by 0 bases, leaving 12 bases between them. The germline CDR1 and CDR2 sequences are SGHVS and FQNEAQ. DNA of the CDR3: TGTGCCAGCAGCTTAGTCCGGGAAAGGATGAACACTGAAGCTTTCTTT. Encoded protein: CASSLVRERMNTEAFF.

With respect to this clone: Within the sample, other DNA sequences also encode this same CDR3. V usage is TRBV2 and J usage is TRBJ2-7; D gene unclear. The CDR3 totals 12 residues. Per the germline V gene, CDR1 is SNHLY and CDR2 is FYNNEI. V lost 1 base and J 4 bases, leaving 5 bases between the germline ends. The CDR3 bases are TGTGCCAGCAGTGAAGGGTTTTACGAGCAGTACTTC. Translating gives CASSEGFYEQYF. Looking up the rest from reference TRBV2 and TRBJ2-7 gives the full variable domain: EPEVTQTPSHQVTQMGQEVILRCVPISNHLYFYWYRQILGQKVEFLVSFYNNEISEKSEIFDDQFSVERPDGSNFTLKIRSTKLEDSAMYFCASSEGFYEQYFGPGTRLTVT.

V gene TRBV30 combines with J gene TRBJ1-4; TRBD1 matches at 7 bases. The germline V gene has CDR1 GTSNPN and CDR2 SVGIG (reference sequence). This CDR3 is built from 16 residues. Germline trimming cut 2 bases from V and 3 bases from J; bases unmatched to any gene: 9. Here the CDR3 DNA reads TGTGCCTGGAGTAGATCACGGACAGGTTCTAATGAAAAACTGTTTTTT. Translating it yields CAWSRSRTGSNEKLFF.

This clone was detected once. The rearrangement uses TRBV29-1 and TRBJ1-2, with 7 nucleotides matching TRBD1. Germline V CDR1 and CDR2: SQVTM, ANQGSEA. J lost 5 bases, V lost 3 bases, and 9 bases had no gene match. The length of the CDR3 is 14 residues. CDR3 protein: CSVEPQDRDYGYTF. The DNA of the CDR3 is TGCAGCGTTGAGCCTCAAGACAGGGATTATGGCTACACCTTC.

This chain links TRBV20-1 with TRBJ1-1; 8 positions agree with TRBD1. The CDR3 covers 11 residues. The trim removed 5 bases at V and 8 bases at J, leaving 4 bases unmatched. CDR1 DFQATT and CDR2 SNEGSKA come from the germline V gene (reference sequence). CDR3 coding DNA: TGCAGTGCTTGGGACAGGTGGGAAGCTTTCTTT. Translated, it gives CSAWDRWEAFF.

V and J are TRBV6-5 and TRBJ1-2; D gene unclear. Germline V gene lookup returns CDR1 MNHEY and CDR2 SVGAGI. V dropped 6 bases and J dropped 6 bases, with 11 bases sitting between them. This CDR3 contains 12 residues. CDR3 loop: CASRKEPNGYTF. The CDR3 coding sequence is TGTGCCAGCAGGAAAGAGCCTAATGGCTACACCTTC.

The rearrangement links TRBV9 to TRBJ1-4, with D hard to call. The germline V and J ends were trimmed by 5 bases and 0 bases, with 8 bases remaining between them. This CDR3 has 14 residues. CDR1 SGDLS and CDR2 YYNGEE come from the germline V gene. DNA of the CDR3: TGTGCCAGCAGTGAACAGACAACTAATGAAAAACTGTTTTTT. Protein: CASSEQTTNEKLFF. The variable domain in full, with the rest retrieved from reference TRBV9 and TRBJ1-4, is DSGVTQTPKHLITATGQRVTLRCSPRSGDLSVYWYQQSLDQGLQFLIQYYNGEERAKGNILERFSAQQFPDLHSELNLSSLELGDSALYFCASSEQTTNEKLFFGSGTQLSVL.

The V gene is TRBV5-6, the J gene TRBJ2-5; D gene ambiguous. From germline, CDR1 is SGHDT and CDR2 YYEEEE. The CDR3 has 15 residues. The ends were cut back, 3 bases at V and 5 bases at J, with 17 bases in the middle. The CDR3: CASSSLKGFGETQYF. The CDR3 DNA follows: TGTGCCAGCAGCTCTCTTAAGGGATTCGGCGAGACCCAGTACTTC.

The chain uses TRBV29-1 and TRBJ1-1, with D perhaps matching TRBD1 (5 bases). The CDR3 has 12 residues. Germline lookup yields CDR1 SQVTM and CDR2 ANQGSEA. The V end was cut by 4 bases, the J end by 5 bases, with 11 bases between. The CDR3 nucleotides read TGCAGCGTTGCCAGGGCGGGAACTGAAGCTTTCTTT. It is translated as CSVARAGTEAFF.

This clone came up once. V usage is TRBV9 and J usage is TRBJ2-2; 9 nucleotides match TRBD1. The length of the CDR3 is 17 residues. Germline CDR1 and CDR2: SGDLS and YYNGEE. With 0 bases clipped from V and 4 bases from J, the junction kept 7 bases outside the gene matches. In nucleotides, the CDR3 is TGTGCCAGCAGCGTAGGGCGCTCGGACAGGGGCACCGGGGAGCTGTTTTTT. Its translation: CASSVGRSDRGTGELFF.

This clone appeared a single time. V gene TRBV5-6 combines with J gene TRBJ1-4; D gene uncertain. CDR3 length: 14 residues. V gave up 2 bases and J gave up 8 bases, with 13 bases separating them. Looked up from germline, CDR1 is SGHDT and CDR2 is YYEEEE. The CDR3 protein is CASSFRTEGEKLFF. In DNA, the CDR3 is TGTGCCAGCAGCTTCAGGACCGAAGGGGAAAAACTGTTTTTT.